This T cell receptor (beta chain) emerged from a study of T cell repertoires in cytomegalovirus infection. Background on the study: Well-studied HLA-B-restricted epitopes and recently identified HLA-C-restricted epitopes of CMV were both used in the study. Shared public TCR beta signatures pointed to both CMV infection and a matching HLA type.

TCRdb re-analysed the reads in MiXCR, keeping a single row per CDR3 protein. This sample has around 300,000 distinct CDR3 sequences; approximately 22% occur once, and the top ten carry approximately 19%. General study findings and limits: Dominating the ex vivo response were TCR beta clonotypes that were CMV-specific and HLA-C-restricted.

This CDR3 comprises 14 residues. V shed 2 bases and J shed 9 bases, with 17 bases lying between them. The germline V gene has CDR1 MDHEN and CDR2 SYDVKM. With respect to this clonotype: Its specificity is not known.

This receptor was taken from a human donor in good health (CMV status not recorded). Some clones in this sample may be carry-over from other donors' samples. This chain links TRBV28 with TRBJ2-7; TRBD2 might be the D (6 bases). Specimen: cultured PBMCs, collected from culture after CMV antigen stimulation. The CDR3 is CASSLHPETRGQYF. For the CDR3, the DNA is TGTGCCAGCAGTTTACATCCAGAGACTAGAGGGCAGTACTTC.